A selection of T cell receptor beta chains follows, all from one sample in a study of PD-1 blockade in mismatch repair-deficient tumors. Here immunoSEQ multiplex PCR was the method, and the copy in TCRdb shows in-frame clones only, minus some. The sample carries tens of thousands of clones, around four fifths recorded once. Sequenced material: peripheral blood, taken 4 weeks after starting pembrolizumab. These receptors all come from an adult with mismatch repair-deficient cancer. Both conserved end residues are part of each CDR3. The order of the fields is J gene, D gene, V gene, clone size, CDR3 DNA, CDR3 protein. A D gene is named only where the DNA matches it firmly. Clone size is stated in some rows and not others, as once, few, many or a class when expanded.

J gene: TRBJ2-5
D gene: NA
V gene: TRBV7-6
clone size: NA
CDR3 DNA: TGTGCCAGCAGTTCACGTGAGGTGGAGACCCAGTACTTC
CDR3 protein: CASSSREVETQYF

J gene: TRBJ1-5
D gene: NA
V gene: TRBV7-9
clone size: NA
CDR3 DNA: TGTGCCAGCAGCTACGACAGTCAGCCCCAGCATTTT
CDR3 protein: CASSYDSQPQHF

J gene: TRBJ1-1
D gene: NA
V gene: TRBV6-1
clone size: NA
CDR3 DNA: TGTGCCAGCAGTGAAGGGGCCCGCACTGAAGCTTTCTTT
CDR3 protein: CASSEGARTEAFF

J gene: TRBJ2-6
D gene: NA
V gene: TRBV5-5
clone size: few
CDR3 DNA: TGTGCCAGCAGCCTTATCTCTGGGGCCAACGTCCTGACTTTC
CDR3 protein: CASSLISGANVLTF

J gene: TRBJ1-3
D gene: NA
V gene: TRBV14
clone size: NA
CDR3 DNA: TGTGCCAGCAGCCACCCAGGCTCTGGAAACACCATATATTTT
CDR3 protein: CASSHPGSGNTIYF

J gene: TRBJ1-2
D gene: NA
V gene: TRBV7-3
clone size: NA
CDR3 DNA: TGTGCCAGCAGCTTATCTAGGGACTATCGTGGCTACACCTTC
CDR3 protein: CASSLSRDYRGYTF

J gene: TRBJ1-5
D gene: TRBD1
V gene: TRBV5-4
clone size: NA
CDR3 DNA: TGTGCCAGCAGCGAGGGACAGGGGGGAAGGAGCAATCAGCCCCAGCATTTT
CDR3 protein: CASSEGQGGRSNQPQHF

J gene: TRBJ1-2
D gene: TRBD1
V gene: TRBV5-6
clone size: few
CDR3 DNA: TGTGCCAGCAGCCCCGGGACAGGCTATGGCTACACCTTC
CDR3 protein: CASSPGTGYGYTF

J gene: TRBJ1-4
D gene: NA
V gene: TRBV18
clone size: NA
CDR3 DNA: TGTGCCAGCTCACAAGTTCCAGAGGGGGCAACTAATGAAAAACTGTTTTTT
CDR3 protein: CASSQVPEGATNEKLFF

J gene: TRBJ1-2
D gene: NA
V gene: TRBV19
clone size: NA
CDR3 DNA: TGTGCCAGTAGTCCTAACAGGGAAGATTTTGGCTACACCTTC
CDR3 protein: CASSPNREDFGYTF

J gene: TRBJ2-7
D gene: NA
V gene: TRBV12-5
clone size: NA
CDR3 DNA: TGTGCTAGTGGTCGACCCTTGGACAGTACCCTCTACGAGCAGTACTTC
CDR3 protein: CASGRPLDSTLYEQYF

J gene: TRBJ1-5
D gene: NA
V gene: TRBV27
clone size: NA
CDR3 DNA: TGTGCCAGCAGATCAACGGGGGCAAAGCAGCCCCAGCATTTT
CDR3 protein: CASRSTGAKQPQHF

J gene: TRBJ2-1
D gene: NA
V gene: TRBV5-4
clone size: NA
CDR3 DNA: TGTGCCAGCAGCCCGGCCTTATACAATGAGCAGTTCTTC
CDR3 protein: CASSPALYNEQFF

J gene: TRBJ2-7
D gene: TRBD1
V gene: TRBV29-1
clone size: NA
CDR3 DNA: TGCAGCGTTAGACAGGGGGCGGGTTACGAGCAGTACTTC
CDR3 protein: CSVRQGAGYEQYF

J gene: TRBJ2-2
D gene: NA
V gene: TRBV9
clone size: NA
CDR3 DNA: TGTGCCAGCAGCGTAGCTCGAGAGGGGGCCGGGGAGCTGTTTTTT
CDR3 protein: CASSVAREGAGELFF

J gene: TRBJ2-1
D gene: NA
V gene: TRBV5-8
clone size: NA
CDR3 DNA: TGTGCCAGCAGCTTGGACCAGGGAACGATACATGAGCAGTTCTTC
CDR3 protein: CASSLDQGTIHEQFF

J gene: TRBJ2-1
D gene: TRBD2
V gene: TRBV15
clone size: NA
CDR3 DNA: TGTGCCACCAGCAGAGGGGGACTAGCGGGAGCATACAATGAGCAGTTCTTC
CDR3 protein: CATSRGGLAGAYNEQFF

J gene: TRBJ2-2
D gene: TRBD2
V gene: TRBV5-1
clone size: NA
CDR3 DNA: TGCGCCAGCAGCTTTAGCGGGGAAGTCGGGGAGCTGTTTTTT
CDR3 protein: CASSFSGEVGELFF

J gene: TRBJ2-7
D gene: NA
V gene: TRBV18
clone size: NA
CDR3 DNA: TGTGCCAGCCGGGACGGACCTTACGAGCAGTACTTC
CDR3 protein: CASRDGPYEQYF

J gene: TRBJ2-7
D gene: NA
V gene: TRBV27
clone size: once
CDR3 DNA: TGTGCCAGCATGATGAGCGTGATCTCCTACGAGCAGTACTTC
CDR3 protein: CASMMSVISYEQYF

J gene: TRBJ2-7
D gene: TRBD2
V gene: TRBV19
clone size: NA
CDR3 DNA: TGTGCCAGTAGCTTGACAGTGGGAGGGTCCTACGAGCAGTACTTC
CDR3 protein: CASSLTVGGSYEQYF

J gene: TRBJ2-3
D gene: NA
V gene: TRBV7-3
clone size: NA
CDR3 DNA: TGTGCCAGCAGCTCGACACGGATGAGCACAGATACGCAGTATTTT
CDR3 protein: CASSSTRMSTDTQYF

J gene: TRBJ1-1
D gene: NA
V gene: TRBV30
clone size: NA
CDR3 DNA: TGTGCCTGGGGTCGTCCCGGAACAGGGAAAACTGAAGCTTTCTTT
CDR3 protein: CAWGRPGTGKTEAFF

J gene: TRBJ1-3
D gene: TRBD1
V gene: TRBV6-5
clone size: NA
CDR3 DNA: TGTGCCAGCAGTTACTCGACAGGGGTCCTTGGAAACACCATATATTTT
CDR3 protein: CASSYSTGVLGNTIYF

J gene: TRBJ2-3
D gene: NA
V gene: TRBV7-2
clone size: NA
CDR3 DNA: TGTGCCAGCAGCTTAATCGCCCGGGCAGATACGCAGTATTTT
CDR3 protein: CASSLIARADTQYF

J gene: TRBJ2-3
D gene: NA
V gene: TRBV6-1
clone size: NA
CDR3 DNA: TGTGCCAGCAGTGAATCTGACAGCGGAACGCAGTATTTT
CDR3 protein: CASSESDSGTQYF

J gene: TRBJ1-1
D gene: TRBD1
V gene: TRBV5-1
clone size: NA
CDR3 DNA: TGCGCCAGCAGCTCGGAAGGACAGGGAACTGAAGCTTTCTTT
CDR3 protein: CASSSEGQGTEAFF

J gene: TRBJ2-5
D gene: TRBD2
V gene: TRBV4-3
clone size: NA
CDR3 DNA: TGCGCCAGCAGCCCCTTCCTAGCGGTTCGGGAGACCCAGTACTTC
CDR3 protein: CASSPFLAVRETQYF

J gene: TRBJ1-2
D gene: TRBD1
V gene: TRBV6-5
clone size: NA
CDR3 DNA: TGTGCCAGCAGTAGCCGGGACAGGGTTAACTATGGCTACACCTTC
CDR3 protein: CASSSRDRVNYGYTF

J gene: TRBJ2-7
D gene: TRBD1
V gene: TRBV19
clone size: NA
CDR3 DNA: TGTGCCAGTAGTATCCCAGGGGGCGGATTATACGAGCAGTACTTC
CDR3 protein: CASSIPGGGLYEQYF

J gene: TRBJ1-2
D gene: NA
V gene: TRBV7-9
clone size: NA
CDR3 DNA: TGTGCCAGCAGCTTAGCTGGGGGACACGGGTATGGCTACACCTTC
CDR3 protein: CASSLAGGHGYGYTF

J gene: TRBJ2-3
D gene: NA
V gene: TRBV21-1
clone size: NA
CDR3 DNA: TGTGCCAGCAGCCTCAGTGCCCTTATTTTCACAGATACGCAGTATTTT
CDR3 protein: CASSLSALIFTDTQYF

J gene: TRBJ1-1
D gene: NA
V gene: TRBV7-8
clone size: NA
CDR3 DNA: TGTGCCAGCAGTTTGGGGGGGCTAACTGAAGCTTTCTTT
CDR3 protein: CASSLGGLTEAFF

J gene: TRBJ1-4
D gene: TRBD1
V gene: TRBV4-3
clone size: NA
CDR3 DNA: TGCGCCAGCAGCCAAGGCGAGCCGGGACAGGGGTATGAAAAACTGTTTTTT
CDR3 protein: CASSQGEPGQGYEKLFF

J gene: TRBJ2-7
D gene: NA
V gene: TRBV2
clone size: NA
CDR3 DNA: TGTGCCAGCAGTTCCGGGGGCGAGCAGTACTTC
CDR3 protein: CASSSGGEQYF